Each of the 25 T cell receptor beta chains below was sequenced from the same sample in a study of CD8+ T cells in alopecia areata. Indicated treatment: oral pan-JAK inhibitor, 5-10 mg twice daily. After isolation, RNA underwent reverse transcription to generate cDNA as the sequencing template. Only in-frame clones appear in the TCRdb table, and some are missing; sequencing was by immunoSEQ multiplex PCR. This sample carries about 99,000 clones, 70% to 90% of them seen once, and the ten largest clones take over 8.5%. Sequencing was performed on CD8+ T cells sorted from blood, taken around week 31, from a patient treated with tofacitinib. The receptors come from a human donor with alopecia areata.

The V gene is TRBV5-6, the J gene TRBJ1-2; D gene uncertain. This CDR3 has 11 amino acids. The germline V and J ends were trimmed by 4 bases and 5 bases, with 6 bases remaining between them. Germline lookup yields CDR1 SGHDT and CDR2 YYEEEE. The CDR3 sequence is CASSRYYGYTF. DNA for the CDR3: TGTGCCAGCAGCAGATATTATGGCTACACCTTC. Combining the CDR3 with reference TRBV5-6 and TRBJ1-2 gives the whole variable domain DAGVTQSPTHLIKTRGQQVTLRCSPKSGHDTVSWYQQALGQGPQFIFQYYEEEERQRGNFPDRFSGHQFPNYSSELNVNALLLGDSALYLCASSRYYGYTFGSGTRLTVV.

The chain joins TRBV27 to TRBJ1-2; perhaps TRBD1 as D (5 bases). V was clipped by 0 bases and J by 4 bases, with 9 bases between them. This CDR3 spans 14 amino acids. Germline CDR1 MNHEY, CDR2 SMNVEV (reference sequence). Here the CDR3 reads CASSLSGTLYGYTF. As DNA, the CDR3 is TGTGCCAGCAGTTTATCGGGGACCCTCTATGGCTACACCTTC.

The chain joins TRBV7-6 to TRBJ2-7, with 8 bases that match TRBD1. Germline V gene lookup returns CDR1 SGHVS and CDR2 FNYEAQ. CDR3 size: 15 residues. Losses at the gene ends were 1 base for V and 3 bases for J; bases not matched to a gene: 5. In nucleotides, the CDR3 is TGTGCCAGCAGCTTAGAACAGGGGGTTAACTACGAGCAGTACTTC. This encodes CASSLEQGVNYEQYF.

CDR3 sequence: CASSKARVIGSDEKLFF. DNA for the CDR3: TGTGCCAGCAGCAAGGCCAGGGTGATAGGTTCGGATGAAAAACTGTTTTTT. The V gene is TRBV25-1, the J gene TRBJ1-4, with D tentatively TRBD1 (5 bases). Germline V lookup: CDR1 MGHDK, CDR2 SYGVNS. V gave up 6 bases and J gave up 6 bases, with 23 bases separating them. The CDR3 sequence is 17 residues long. Drawing the rest from reference TRBV25-1 and TRBJ1-4, the complete variable domain is EADIYQTPRYLVIGTGKKITLECSQTMGHDKMYWYQQDPGMELHLIHYSYGVNSTEKGDLSSESTVSRIRTEHFPLTLESARPSHTSQYLCASSKARVIGSDEKLFFGSGTQLSVL.

The CDR3 here is CATSRSFGGTADTQYF. The CDR3 nucleotides read TGTGCCACCAGCAGAAGTTTTGGCGGGACCGCAGATACGCAGTATTTT. This rearrangement joins TRBV15 to TRBJ2-3; TRBD2 is a possible D gene (6 bases). V gave up 2 bases and J gave up 4 bases, with 16 bases separating them. From germline, CDR1 is LNHNV and CDR2 YYDKDF (reference sequence). The CDR3 sequence is 16 residues long.

The chain joins TRBV7-9 to TRBJ2-7; D is unresolved. This CDR3 is built from 14 residues. Germline-derived CDR1 and CDR2 are SEHNR and FQNEAQ (reference sequence). The V gene lost 5 bases and the J gene lost 1 base, with 12 bases spanning the gap. The CDR3: CASSPRDGSYEQYF. DNA for the CDR3: TGTGCCAGCAGCCCCAGAGACGGTTCCTACGAGCAGTACTTC.

The rearrangement links TRBV27 to TRBJ2-7; maybe TRBD1 (6 bases). The CDR3 loop spans 14 amino acids. Looked up from germline, CDR1 is MNHEY and CDR2 is SMNVEV (reference sequence). The V end lost 3 bases, the J end lost 1 base, and 10 bases lay between the germline ends. The CDR3 DNA follows: TGTGCCAGCAGTTTTGGGGACAATTCCTACGAGCAGTACTTC. Its translation: CASSFGDNSYEQYF.

The chain uses TRBV30 and TRBJ2-5; maybe TRBD2 (6 bases). The assigned J gene may be wrong: the sequence end matches TRBJ2-7 better. Per germline, CDR1 GTSNPN and CDR2 SVGIG (reference sequence). This CDR3 is built from 15 residues. CDR3 amino acids: CAWSVLWREAYEQYF. The CDR3 DNA is TGTGCCTGGAGTGTACTGTGGAGGGAGGCCTACGAGCAGTACTTC.

The chain has TRBV6-5 and TRBJ2-1; 10 nucleotides agree with TRBD1. J gave up 4 bases and V 8 bases, and 5 bases lay outside the gene matches. This CDR3 region has 14 residues. Germline V CDR1 and CDR2: MNHEY, SVGAGI. The CDR3 coding sequence is TGTGCCAGCGGACAGGGGGGGGTTTACAATGAGCAGTTCTTC. Amino acid sequence: CASGQGGVYNEQFF.

The genes are TRBV5-1 and TRBJ2-2; D unresolved. The V end lost 4 bases, the J end lost 0 bases, and 7 bases lay between the germline ends. CDR1 and CDR2 (germline): SGHRS, YFSETQ. This CDR3 comprises 14 residues. CDR3 in DNA: TGCGCCAGCAGCGATGGTTCGAACACCGGGGAGCTGTTTTTT. It specifies CASSDGSNTGELFF.

The V call is TRBV5-8, the J call TRBJ1-1; tentative D call: TRBD1 (6 bases). V lost 5 bases to trimming and J lost 5 bases, with 13 bases between them. This CDR3 contains 13 residues. Germline CDR1 is SGHTS and CDR2 is YDEGEE. The CDR3 DNA reads TGTGCCAGCAGTCACAGGGCCGGGACTGAAGCTTTCTTT. Translation: CASSHRAGTEAFF.

The chain combines TRBV7-9 with TRBJ1-2, with D possibly matching TRBD1 (5 bases). Looked up from germline, CDR1 is SEHNR and CDR2 is FQNEAQ (reference sequence). The CDR3 has 16 amino acids. V was trimmed by 1 base and J by 5 bases, leaving 17 bases between them. CDR3 DNA: TGTGCCAGCAGCTTAGAAATGGAGGGGCGATGGTATGGCTACACCTTC. Protein sequence: CASSLEMEGRWYGYTF.

The rearrangement links TRBV18 to TRBJ2-5; a weak D match, TRBD2 (5 bases). The CDR3 totals 12 residues. V lost 6 bases and J 5 bases, leaving 10 bases between the germline ends. Looked up from germline, CDR1 is KGHSH and CDR2 is LQKENI. CDR3 nucleotide sequence: TGTGCCAGCTCCCCGGGGAAGGAGACCCAGTACTTC. Translated, it gives CASSPGKETQYF. Using reference TRBV18 and TRBJ2-5 for the parts outside the CDR3, the full variable domain is NAGVMQNPRHLVRRRGQEARLRCSPMKGHSHVYWYRQLPEEGLKFMVYLQKENIIDESGMPKERFSAEFPKEGPSILRIQQVVRGDSAAYFCASSPGKETQYFGPGTRLLVL.

This chain connects TRBV4-1 to TRBJ1-2, with 7 bases that match TRBD1. The CDR3 sequence is 15 residues long. V shed 0 bases, J shed 6 bases, and the junction held 7 bases outside the gene matches. Germline CDR1 is MGHRA and CDR2 is YSYEKL. CDR3 nucleotides: TGCGCCAGCAGCCAAGACCCAGGGACAGAGGATGGCTACACCTTC. Encoded protein: CASSQDPGTEDGYTF.

The rearrangement joins TRBV9 to TRBJ2-1, with TRBD2 matching over 13 bases. Germline V gene lookup returns CDR1 SGDLS and CDR2 YYNGEE. The CDR3 is 15 residues long. J was trimmed by 6 bases and V by 4 bases; bases with no gene match: 4. CDR3 in DNA: TGTGCCAGCAGCCCCTGGACTAGCGGGAGCAATGAGCAGTTCTTC. It is translated as CASSPWTSGSNEQFF.

The chain combines TRBV7-2 with TRBJ2-2, with D uncertain. The CDR3 runs 14 residues. Trimming pared 3 bases from V and 4 bases from J, leaving 9 bases between. CDR1 and CDR2 from the germline V gene are SGHTA and FQGNSA. The chain's CDR3 is CASSFLSATGELFF. The CDR3 DNA sequence: TGTGCCAGCAGCTTCTTGTCCGCCACCGGGGAGCTGTTTTTT.

The V gene is TRBV29-1, the J gene TRBJ2-2, with D hard to call. V lost 4 bases and J 2 bases, leaving 8 bases between the germline ends. The CDR3 is 13 residues long. The germline gives CDR1 SQVTM, CDR2 ANQGSEA. CDR3 amino acids: CSVVRANTGELFF. The CDR3 DNA is TGCAGCGTTGTTCGGGCTAACACCGGGGAGCTGTTTTTT.

The count of this clone is one. The chain is built from TRBV7-8 and TRBJ1-1, with D hard to call. Germline CDR1 reads SGHVS; CDR2 reads FQNEAQ. The ends were cut back, 4 bases at V and 1 base at J, with 13 bases in the middle. The CDR3 covers 15 residues. CDR3 nucleotide sequence: TGTGCCAGCAGCTGGCGTACATCGTCGAACACTGAAGCTTTCTTT. It is translated as CASSWRTSSNTEAFF.

V gene TRBV5-1 combines with J gene TRBJ2-1, with 8 nucleotides matching TRBD2. Germline assignment: CDR1 SGHRS and CDR2 YFSETQ. V lost 0 bases, J lost 2 bases, and 4 bases stayed unmatched. The CDR3 is made up of 16 amino acids. CDR3 in amino acids: CASSLEAGATYNEQFF. In DNA, the CDR3 is TGCGCCAGCAGCTTGGAAGCGGGGGCTACCTACAATGAGCAGTTCTTC.

This clone came up a few times. The gene calls are TRBV5-6 and TRBJ2-1; no clear D. The germline V gene has CDR1 SGHDT and CDR2 YYEEEE. The V gene lost 4 bases and the J gene lost 7 bases, with 18 bases spanning the gap. The CDR3 is made up of 15 amino acids. This CDR3 reads CASSDQPFGGNEQFF. The DNA of the CDR3 is TGTGCCAGCAGCGACCAACCGTTCGGTGGGAATGAGCAGTTCTTC.

The chain employs TRBV6-1 and TRBJ2-1, with D uncertain. There are 13 residues in the CDR3. The V and J ends lost 6 bases and 4 bases respectively, with 10 bases between them. Germline V gene data show CDR1 as MNHNS and CDR2 as SASEGT. The CDR3 spells CASRVFNYNEQFF. CDR3 DNA sequence: TGTGCCAGCAGGGTTTTCAATTACAATGAGCAGTTCTTC.

The chain is built from TRBV6-5 and TRBJ1-6; D is ambiguous. CDR1 MNHEY and CDR2 SVGAGI come from the germline V gene. This CDR3 spans 15 amino acids. V dropped 8 bases and J dropped 0 bases, with 11 bases sitting between them. DNA for the CDR3: TGTGCCAGCGGGTCCGGGAGCTCCTATAATTCACCCCTCCACTTT. Its translation: CASGSGSSYNSPLHF.

The chain couples TRBV5-1 to TRBJ1-2; D gene ambiguous. CDR3 length: 16 amino acids. V was shortened by 6 bases and J by 7 bases, with 25 bases between the two germline ends. CDR1 SGHRS and CDR2 YFSETQ come from the germline V gene. Written as DNA, the CDR3 is TGCGCCAGCACCGACGAGGCAGGAGTCGAAATCGGTGGCTACACCTTC. It specifies CASTDEAGVEIGGYTF. The whole variable domain, remainder taken from reference TRBV5-1 and TRBJ1-2, is KAGVTQTPRYLIKTRGQQVTLSCSPISGHRSVSWYQQTPGQGLQFLFEYFSETQRNKGNFPGRFSGRQFSNSRSEMNVSTLELGDSALYLCASTDEAGVEIGGYTFGSGTRLTVV.

The chain recombines TRBV19 with TRBJ2-7, with TRBD1 identical over 9 bases. The CDR3 totals 15 residues. Trimming removed 5 bases from V and 3 bases from J; junction bases left unmatched: 8. Germline assignment: CDR1 LNHDA and CDR2 SQIVND (reference sequence). The CDR3 DNA reads TGTGCCAGTAGTCTCTCGGGACAGGGCAACTACGAGCAGTACTTC. Translating it yields CASSLSGQGNYEQYF.

The chain employs TRBV29-1 and TRBJ2-7; 10 bases map to TRBD2. V lost 4 bases and J lost 0; bases outside the gene matches: 9. Germline V lookup: CDR1 SQVTM, CDR2 ANQGSEA. The CDR3 totals 16 residues. CDR3 loop: CSVAGLAGALSYEQYF. CDR3 in DNA: TGCAGCGTTGCGGGGCTAGCGGGAGCCCTCTCCTACGAGCAGTACTTC.